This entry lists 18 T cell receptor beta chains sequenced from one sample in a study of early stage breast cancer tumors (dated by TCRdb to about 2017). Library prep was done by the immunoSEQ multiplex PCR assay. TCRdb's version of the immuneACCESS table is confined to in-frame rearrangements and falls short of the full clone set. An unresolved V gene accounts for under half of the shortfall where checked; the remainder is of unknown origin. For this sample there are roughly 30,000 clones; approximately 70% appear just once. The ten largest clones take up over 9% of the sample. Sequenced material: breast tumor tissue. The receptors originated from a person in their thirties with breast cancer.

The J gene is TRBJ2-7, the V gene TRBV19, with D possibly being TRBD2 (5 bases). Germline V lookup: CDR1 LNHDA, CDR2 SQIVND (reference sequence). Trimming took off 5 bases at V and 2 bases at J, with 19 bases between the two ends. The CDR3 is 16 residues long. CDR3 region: CASSSRTEALTYEQYF. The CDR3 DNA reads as TGTGCCAGTAGTTCCCGGACGGAGGCTCTAACCTACGAGCAGTACTTC.

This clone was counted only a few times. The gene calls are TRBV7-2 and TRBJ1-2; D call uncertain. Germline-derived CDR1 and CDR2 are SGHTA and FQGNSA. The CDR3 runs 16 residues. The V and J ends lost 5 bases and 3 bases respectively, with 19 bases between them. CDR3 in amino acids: CASSISAGRSHYGYTF. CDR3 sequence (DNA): TGTGCCAGCAGCATATCAGCGGGGAGGTCGCACTATGGCTACACCTTC.

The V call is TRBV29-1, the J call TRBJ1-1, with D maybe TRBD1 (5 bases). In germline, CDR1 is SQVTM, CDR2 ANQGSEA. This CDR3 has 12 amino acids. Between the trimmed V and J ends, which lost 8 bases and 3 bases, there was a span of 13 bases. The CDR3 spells CSTKDSDTEAFF. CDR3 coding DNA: TGCAGCACCAAAGACAGCGACACTGAAGCTTTCTTT. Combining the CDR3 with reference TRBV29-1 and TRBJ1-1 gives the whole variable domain SAVISQKPSRDICQRGTSLTIQCQVDSQVTMMFWYRQQPGQSLTLIATANQGSEATYESGFVIDKFPISRPNLTFSTLTVSNMSPEDSSIYLCSTKDSDTEAFFGQGTRLTVV.

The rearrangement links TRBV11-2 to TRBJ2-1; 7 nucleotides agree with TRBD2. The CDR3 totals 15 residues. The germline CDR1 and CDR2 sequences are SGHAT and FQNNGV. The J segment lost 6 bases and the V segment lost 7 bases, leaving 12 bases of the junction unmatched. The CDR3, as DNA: TGTGCCAGCACCCGGGAGGCGGGAGTGGCCAATGAGCAGTTCTTC. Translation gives CASTREAGVANEQFF.

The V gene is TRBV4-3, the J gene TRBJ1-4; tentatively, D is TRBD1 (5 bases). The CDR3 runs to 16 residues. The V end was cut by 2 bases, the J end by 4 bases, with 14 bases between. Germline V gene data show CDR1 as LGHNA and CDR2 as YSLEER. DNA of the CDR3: TGCGCCAGCAGCCAATCTACAGGCGATTTTAATGAAAAACTGTTTTTT. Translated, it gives CASSQSTGDFNEKLFF.

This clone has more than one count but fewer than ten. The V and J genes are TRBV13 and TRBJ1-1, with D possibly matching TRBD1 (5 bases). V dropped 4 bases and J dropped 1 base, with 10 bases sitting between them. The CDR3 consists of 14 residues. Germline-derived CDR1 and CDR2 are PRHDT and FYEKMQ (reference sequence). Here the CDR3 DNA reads TGTGCCAGCAGCTATGGGGGGACGAACACTGAAGCTTTCTTT. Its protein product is CASSYGGTNTEAFF.

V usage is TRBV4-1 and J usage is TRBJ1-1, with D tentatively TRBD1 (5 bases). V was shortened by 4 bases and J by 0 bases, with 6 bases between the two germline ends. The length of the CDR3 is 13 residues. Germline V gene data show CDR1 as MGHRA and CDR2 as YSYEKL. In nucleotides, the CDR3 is TGCGCCAGCAGCCGGACACTGAACACTGAAGCTTTCTTT. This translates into CASSRTLNTEAFF.

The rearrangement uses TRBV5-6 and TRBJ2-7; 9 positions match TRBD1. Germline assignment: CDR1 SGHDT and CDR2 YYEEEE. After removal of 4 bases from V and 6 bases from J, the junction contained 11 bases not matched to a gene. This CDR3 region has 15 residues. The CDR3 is CASSRTWDRVLEQYF. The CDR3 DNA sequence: TGTGCCAGCAGCCGAACCTGGGACAGGGTCCTCGAGCAGTACTTC. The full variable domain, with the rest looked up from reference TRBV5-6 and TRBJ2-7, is DAGVTQSPTHLIKTRGQQVTLRCSPKSGHDTVSWYQQALGQGPQFIFQYYEEEERQRGNFPDRFSGHQFPNYSSELNVNALLLGDSALYLCASSRTWDRVLEQYFGPGTRLTVT.

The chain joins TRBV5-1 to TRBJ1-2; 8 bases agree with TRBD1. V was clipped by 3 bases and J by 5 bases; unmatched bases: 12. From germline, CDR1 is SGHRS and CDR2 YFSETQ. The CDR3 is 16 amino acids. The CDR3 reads CASSSGTGVFPYGYTF. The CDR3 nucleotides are TGCGCCAGCAGCTCCGGGACAGGAGTTTTTCCTTATGGCTACACCTTC.

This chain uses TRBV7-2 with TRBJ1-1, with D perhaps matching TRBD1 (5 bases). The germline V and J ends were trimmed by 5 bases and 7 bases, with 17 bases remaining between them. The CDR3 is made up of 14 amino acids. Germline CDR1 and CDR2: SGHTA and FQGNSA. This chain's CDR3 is CASSRTLGGFEAFF. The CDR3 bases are TGTGCCAGCAGCCGTACCCTCGGGGGTTTTGAAGCTTTCTTT.

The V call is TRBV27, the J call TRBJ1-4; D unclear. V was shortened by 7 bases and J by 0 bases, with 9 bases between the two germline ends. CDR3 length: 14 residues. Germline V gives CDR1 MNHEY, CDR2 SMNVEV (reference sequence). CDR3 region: CASKGGATNEKLFF. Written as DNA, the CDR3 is TGTGCCAGCAAAGGCGGGGCAACTAATGAAAAACTGTTTTTT. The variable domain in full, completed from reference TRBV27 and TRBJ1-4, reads EAQVTQNPRYLITVTGKKLTVTCSQNMNHEYMSWYRQDPGLGLRQIYYSMNVEVTDKGDVPEGYKVSRKEKRNFPLILESPSPNQTSLYFCASKGGATNEKLFFGSGTQLSVL.

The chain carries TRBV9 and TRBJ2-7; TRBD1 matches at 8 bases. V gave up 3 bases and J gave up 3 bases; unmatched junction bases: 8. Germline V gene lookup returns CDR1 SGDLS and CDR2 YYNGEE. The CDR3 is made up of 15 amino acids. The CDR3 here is CASSGEGTGDYEQYF. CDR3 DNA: TGTGCCAGCAGCGGAGAGGGGACAGGTGACTACGAGCAGTACTTC.

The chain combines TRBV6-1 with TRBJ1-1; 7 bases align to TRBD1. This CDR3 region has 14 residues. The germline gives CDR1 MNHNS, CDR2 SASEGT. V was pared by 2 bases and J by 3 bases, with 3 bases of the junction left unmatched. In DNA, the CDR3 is TGTGCCAGCAGTGAACCAGGGGGGGACACTGAAGCTTTCTTT. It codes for CASSEPGGDTEAFF.

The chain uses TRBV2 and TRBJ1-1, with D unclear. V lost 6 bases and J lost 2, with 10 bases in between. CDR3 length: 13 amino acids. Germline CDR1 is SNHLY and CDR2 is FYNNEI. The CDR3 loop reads CASRVYSNTEAFF. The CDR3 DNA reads TGTGCCAGCAGGGTGTATTCCAACACTGAAGCTTTCTTT.

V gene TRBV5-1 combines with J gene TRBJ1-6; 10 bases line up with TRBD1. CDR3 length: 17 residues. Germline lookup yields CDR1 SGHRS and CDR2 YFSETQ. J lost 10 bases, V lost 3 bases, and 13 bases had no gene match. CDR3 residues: CASSYTSGQGPVSPLHF. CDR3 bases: TGCGCCAGCAGCTATACCTCGGGACAGGGGCCGGTGTCACCCCTCCACTTT.

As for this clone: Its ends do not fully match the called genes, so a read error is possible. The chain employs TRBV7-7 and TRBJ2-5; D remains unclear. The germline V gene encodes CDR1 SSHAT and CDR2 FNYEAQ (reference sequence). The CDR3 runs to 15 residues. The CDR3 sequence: CASSPMGSPVETQYF. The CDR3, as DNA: TGTGCTAGCAGCCCCATGGGGTCCCCAGTGGAGACCCAGTACTTC.

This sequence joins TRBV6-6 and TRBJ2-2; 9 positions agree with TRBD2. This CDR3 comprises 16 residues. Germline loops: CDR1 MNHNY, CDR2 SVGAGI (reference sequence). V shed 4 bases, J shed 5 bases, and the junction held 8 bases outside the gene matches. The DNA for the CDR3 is TGTGCCAGCAGTTTTCGACTAGCGGAAGTTACCGGGGAGCTGTTTTTT. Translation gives CASSFRLAEVTGELFF.

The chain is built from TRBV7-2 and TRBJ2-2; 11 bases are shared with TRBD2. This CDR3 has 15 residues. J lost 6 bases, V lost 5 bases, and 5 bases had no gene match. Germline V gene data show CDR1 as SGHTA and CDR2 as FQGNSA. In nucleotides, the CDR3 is TGTGCCAGCAGCAACCAACTAGCGGGAGCCGGGGAGCTGTTTTTT. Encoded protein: CASSNQLAGAGELFF.